Reported below is one T cell receptor (beta chain). These data come from a study of control samples from healthy donors and cancer patients. With 3 bases clipped from V and 5 bases from J, the junction kept 6 bases outside the gene matches. There are 15 residues in the CDR3. Per germline, CDR1 LNHDA and CDR2 SQIVND (reference sequence). Data came from immunoSEQ multiplex PCR; TCRdb stores just in-frame clones and leaves some out. The data hold more than 80,000 clones, with approximately 95% observed a single time. The sequenced sample consisted of blood. The chain links TRBV19 to TRBJ2-7; 11 positions match TRBD2. The clonotype comes from a young man in good health. The DNA for the CDR3 is TGTGCCAGTAGTATTGGGCTAGCGGGAGGAAACGAGCAGTACTTC. Encoded protein: CASSIGLAGGNEQYF.